The 15 T cell receptor beta chains below all came from one sample that was sequenced in a study of T-cell memory formation after mild COVID-19. MiXCR, applied by TCRdb to the 5' RACE reads, yields one record per CDR3 protein. The profile covers 350,000 to 500,000 distinct CDR3 sequences, with roughly 18% appearing a single time and 20% to 25% taken by the ten largest. Sample: PBMCs or a T cell subset sorted from them (not recorded which). The receptors here all came from a man younger than 35 who had mild COVID-19 (a few samples of this study predate the infection). Cell type and time point are not known.

The chain recombines TRBV7-9 with TRBJ2-2; D tentatively fits TRBD1 or TRBD2 (6 bases each). This CDR3 spans 16 amino acids. Trimming stripped 5 bases from V and 3 bases from J, with 16 bases between. Germline CDR1 reads SEHNR; CDR2 reads FQNEAQ (reference sequence). The CDR3 DNA reads as TGTGCCAGCAGCCCCAGAGGGGGGCGAGACACCGGGGAGCTGTTTTTT. Residues: CASSPRGGRDTGELFF.

There are a few counts of this clonotype. The chain joins TRBV5-1 to TRBJ2-1, with 11 nucleotides matching TRBD2. Germline trimming cut 0 bases from V and 7 bases from J; bases unmatched to any gene: 9. CDR1 and CDR2 from the germline V gene are SGHRS and YFSETQ. The CDR3 extends over 17 amino acids. The CDR3 region is CASSLAGSGGAYNEQFF. The CDR3 DNA reads as TGCGCCAGCAGCTTGGCCGGTAGCGGGGGGGCTTATAATGAGCAGTTCTTC.

The gene calls are TRBV7-2 and TRBJ1-4; TRBD1 agrees at 7 bases. Germline V gene lookup returns CDR1 SGHTA and CDR2 FQGNSA. The CDR3 has 13 residues. J gave up 8 bases and V 8 bases, and 8 bases lay outside the gene matches. The CDR3 DNA follows: TGTGCCAGCGGACGACAGGGAAGGGAAAAACTGTTTTTT. Translated: CASGRQGREKLFF.

This clonotype showed up many times. The chain combines TRBV11-2 with TRBJ1-1, with D perhaps matching TRBD1 (5 bases). Per the germline V gene, CDR1 is SGHAT and CDR2 is FQNNGV. The V end was cut by 4 bases, the J end by 4 bases, with 13 bases between. This CDR3 comprises 14 residues. The CDR3, as DNA: TGTGCCAGCAGCTCAAACGGGGGGGGCACTGAAGCTTTCTTT. The encoded protein is CASSSNGGGTEAFF.

The chain links TRBV7-8 to TRBJ1-1; weak D call: TRBD1 (5 bases). CDR3 size: 16 residues. Germline V lookup: CDR1 SGHVS, CDR2 FQNEAQ. The ends were cut back, 5 bases at V and 0 bases at J, with 16 bases in the middle. CDR3 region: CASSNRDRRLNTEAFF. As DNA, the CDR3 is TGTGCCAGCAGCAACCGGGACCGGCGGCTGAACACTGAAGCTTTCTTT.

This clonotype was seen more than once but under ten times. This chain uses TRBV5-1 with TRBJ1-6; D ambiguous. V gave up 0 bases and J gave up 1 base, with 11 bases separating them. The CDR3 is made up of 17 amino acids. Germline CDR1 SGHRS, CDR2 YFSETQ. CDR3 DNA: TGCGCCAGCAGCTTGGATTTACAGACATCCTATAATTCACCCCTCCACTTT. Translation: CASSLDLQTSYNSPLHF. The full variable domain, with the rest looked up from reference TRBV5-1 and TRBJ1-6, is KAGVTQTPRYLIKTRGQQVTLSCSPISGHRSVSWYQQTPGQGLQFLFEYFSETQRNKGNFPGRFSGRQFSNSRSEMNVSTLELGDSALYLCASSLDLQTSYNSPLHFGNGTRLTVT.

The rearrangement joins TRBV28 to TRBJ2-3; perhaps TRBD1 as D (5 bases). This CDR3 has 13 residues. The germline V gene has CDR1 MDHEN and CDR2 SYDVKM. V shed 3 bases and J shed 14 bases, with 18 bases lying between them. CDR3 in DNA: TGTGCCAGCAGTTTTACCTGGGGCACAGAGCTGTATTTT. This gives the protein CASSFTWGTELYF. Variable domain in full (rest from reference TRBV28 and TRBJ2-3): DVKVTQSSRYLVKRTGEKVFLECVQDMDHENMFWYRQDPGLGLRLIYFSYDVKMKEKGDIPEGYSVSREKKERFSLILESASTNQTSMYLCASSFTWGTELYFGPGTRLTVL.

The CDR3, as DNA: TGTGCCAGCAGTTTACTGGGACCGGGGCAGCCCCAGCATTTT. Amino acids: CASSLLGPGQPQHF. The gene calls are TRBV12-3 or TRBV12-4 and TRBJ1-5, with D perhaps TRBD1 (5 bases). The V gene lost 2 bases and the J gene lost 7 bases, with 12 bases spanning the gap. This CDR3 is 14 amino acids long.

The chain couples TRBV19 to TRBJ1-2; 7 bases line up with TRBD1. The CDR3 extends over 13 amino acids. The trim removed 5 bases at V and 9 bases at J, leaving 9 bases unmatched. Germline CDR1 and CDR2: LNHDA and SQIVND (reference sequence). The CDR3 DNA reads TGTGCCAGTAGTGCCGACAGGGTTTTGAGCTACACCTTC. Protein sequence: CASSADRVLSYTF.

This clonotype was observed a few times. The chain is built from TRBV12-3 or TRBV12-4 and TRBJ1-1; 12 bases map to TRBD1. The J segment lost 5 bases and the V segment lost 3 bases, leaving 4 bases of the junction unmatched. CDR3 length: 15 amino acids. The CDR3 loop is CASSFGTGGITEAFF. CDR3 bases: TGTGCCAGCAGTTTTGGGACAGGGGGCATTACTGAAGCTTTCTTT.

The chain carries TRBV4-3 and TRBJ2-3, with 11 bases matching TRBD2. The CDR3 loop spans 17 amino acids. Germline V gene data show CDR1 as LGHNA and CDR2 as YSLEER. Germline trimming cut 3 bases from V and 2 bases from J; bases unmatched to any gene: 7. The CDR3 here is CASSHHPSGGSTDTQYF. In DNA form, the CDR3 reads TGCGCCAGCAGCCACCATCCTAGCGGGGGGTCCACAGATACGCAGTATTTT.

The chain uses TRBV5-4 and TRBJ1-6; 8 positions agree with TRBD1. Losses at the gene ends were 1 base for V and 4 bases for J; bases not matched to a gene: 7. CDR1 SGHNT and CDR2 YYREEE come from the germline V gene (reference sequence). CDR3 length: 17 residues. CDR3 nucleotide sequence: TGTGCCAGCAGCTTGAAATCAGGGGGCATTTATAATTCACCCCTCCACTTT. Translating it yields CASSLKSGGIYNSPLHF.

This clonotype was counted only a few times. V usage is TRBV7-8 and J usage is TRBJ1-1; D may be TRBD1 (5 bases). Germline V CDR1 and CDR2: SGHVS, FQNEAQ. V lost 5 bases, J lost 5 bases, and 15 bases lay in between. The CDR3 totals 14 residues. In DNA, the CDR3 is TGTGCCAGCAGCGGTGGAAGAAGGGGAACTGAAGCTTTCTTT. Its protein is CASSGGRRGTEAFF. Full variable domain (rest looked up from reference TRBV7-8 and TRBJ1-1): GAGVSQSPRYKVAKRGQDVALRCDPISGHVSLFWYQQALGQGPEFLTYFQNEAQLDKSGLPSDRFFAERPEGSVSTLKIQRTQQEDSAVYLCASSGGRRGTEAFFGQGTRLTVV.

This clonotype has a count of ten or more. The CDR3 region has the DNA TGTGCCAGCAGTTTAGCGGGGGGGCGCACAGATACGCAGTATTTT. Translating it yields CASSLAGGRTDTQYF. The V and J genes are TRBV12-3 or TRBV12-4 and TRBJ2-3; weak D call: TRBD2 (7 bases). The CDR3 contains 15 residues. Trimming removed 0 bases at V and 1 base at J, with 8 bases between.

This clonotype has a handful of counts. The V gene is TRBV4-3, the J gene TRBJ2-7; 9 bases map to TRBD1. CDR3 length equals 14 residues. From germline, CDR1 is LGHNA and CDR2 YSLEER. Trimming took 4 bases from V and 6 from J; bases not matched to a gene: 7. This chain's CDR3 is CASSPTGGNPEQYF. The CDR3 DNA follows: TGCGCCAGCAGCCCGACAGGGGGGAACCCCGAGCAGTACTTC.